These T cell receptor beta chains were read from a single sample in a study of T cell responses to AZD1222 COVID-19 vaccine. TCRdb's table, derived via immunoSEQ multiplex PCR, lists solely in-frame clones and lacks some. The repertoire holds tens of thousands of clones, about 85% seen once, with 3.5% to 4% in the top ten. Sequenced material: peripheral blood, taken on day 0 of AZD1222 vaccination. These receptors all stem from an adult in good health. Each CDR3 is given with its conserved first and last residue. The size field is filled for only some rows; it gives once, few, many or a size class.

TRBV3-1/TRBV3-2,TRBJ2-3,.,CASSQDAARSDTQYF
TRBV27,TRBJ2-1,.,CASTSAAGAAYNEQFF
TRBV14,TRBJ1-1,.,CASSLTPNTEAFF
TRBV14,TRBJ1-4,.,CASSRRQEEDEKLFF
TRBV19,TRBJ2-5,once,CASSSNGYQETQYF
TRBV6-5,TRBJ2-1,.,CASSYSRAGGYEQFF
TRBV30,TRBJ1-1,.,CAWSVLHTEAFF
TRBV9,TRBJ2-3,.,CASSVVATLTSTDTQYF
TRBV7-8,TRBJ1-2,.,CASSLSDRPRSANYGYTF
TRBV4-1,TRBJ1-4,once,CASEGLRREKLFF
TRBV5-1,TRBJ1-1,.,CASSPGQGGTEAFF
TRBV27,TRBJ1-1,.,CASSLGGNTEAFF
TRBV6-1,TRBJ2-7,.,CASSEEEGEGYEQYF
TRBV2,TRBJ2-3,.,CASHRDRWETDTQYF
TRBV2,TRBJ1-4,.,CASIWGMTGGNEKLFF
TRBV6-5,TRBJ1-2,.,CASSFIQGLANYGYTF
TRBV5-1,TRBJ1-2,.,CASSSRTGVGGYTF
TRBV5-1,TRBJ1-1,.,CASRGWGMNTEAFF
TRBV19,TRBJ2-1,.,CASRPRSGSNEQFF
TRBV7-8,TRBJ1-2,.,CASSDTIRGRYGYTF
TRBV11-2,TRBJ2-7,.,CASSTYRGRKDNYEQYF
TRBV21-1,TRBJ2-3,.,CASSKGGRGRSSTDTQYF
TRBV7-9,TRBJ2-7,.,CASSSLAGLTYEQYF
TRBV5-1,TRBJ2-7,.,CASSLTRSSYEQYF
TRBV12-3/TRBV12-4,TRBJ1-2,.,CASSQETYGYTF
TRBV11-2,TRBJ1-1,.,CASSLGGSLNTEAFF
TRBV18,TRBJ2-2,.,CASSPTKRESPNTGELFF
TRBV6-5,TRBJ1-5,.,CASRPGLDSQPQHF
TRBV9,TRBJ1-1,.,CASSAGQGASRAFF
TRBV27,TRBJ1-1,.,CASSLIGRGNTEAFF
TRBV30,TRBJ1-2,.,CAWSPQDSDYGYTF
TRBV7-2,TRBJ2-5,.,CASSSPGLAGLQYF
TRBV11-2,TRBJ2-3,.,CASSPTSTDTQYF
TRBV30,TRBJ2-2,few,CAWSVQGSGRVPNTGELFF
TRBV5-5,TRBJ1-2,.,CASSLATDNYGYTF
TRBV9,TRBJ2-7,.,CASSAGTSVSYEQYF
TRBV29-1,TRBJ2-1,.,CSADTGAAYNEQFF
TRBV7-9,TRBJ2-2,few,CAGSGTGNTGELFF
TRBV5-1,TRBJ1-1,.,CASSLENEAFF
TRBV6-5,TRBJ2-7,.,CASSTQRDSTNEQYF
TRBV6-2/TRBV6-3,TRBJ1-2,.,CASSYRDSHYGYTF
TRBV25-1,TRBJ1-2,.,CASSDQQGRGYTF
TRBV4-2,TRBJ2-1,.,CASSQVGGNEQFF
TRBV5-1,TRBJ1-3,.,CASSYDGSSGNTIYF
TRBV10-3,TRBJ1-3,.,CAIRDRETSSGNTIYF
TRBV12-3/TRBV12-4,TRBJ2-7,.,CASSGTAYEQYF
TRBV4-1,TRBJ2-1,.,CASSPLPGDPAPYNEQFF
TRBV28,TRBJ1-5,.,CATPGGTDQPQHF